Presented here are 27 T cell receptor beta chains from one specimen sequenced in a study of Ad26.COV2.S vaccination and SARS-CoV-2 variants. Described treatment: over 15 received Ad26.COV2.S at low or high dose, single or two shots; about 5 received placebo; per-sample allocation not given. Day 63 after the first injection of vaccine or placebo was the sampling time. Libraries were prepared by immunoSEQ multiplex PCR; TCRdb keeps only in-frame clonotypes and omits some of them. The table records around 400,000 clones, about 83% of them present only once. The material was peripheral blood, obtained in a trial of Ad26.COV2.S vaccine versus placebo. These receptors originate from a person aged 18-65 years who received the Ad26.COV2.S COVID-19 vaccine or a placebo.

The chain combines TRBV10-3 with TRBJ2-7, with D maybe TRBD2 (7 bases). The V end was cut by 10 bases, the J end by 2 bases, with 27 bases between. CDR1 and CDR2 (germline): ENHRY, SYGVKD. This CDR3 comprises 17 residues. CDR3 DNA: TGTGCCACCGGGAGTCACAATCAGGGGACTAACCCCTACGAGCAGTACTTC. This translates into CATGSHNQGTNPYEQYF.

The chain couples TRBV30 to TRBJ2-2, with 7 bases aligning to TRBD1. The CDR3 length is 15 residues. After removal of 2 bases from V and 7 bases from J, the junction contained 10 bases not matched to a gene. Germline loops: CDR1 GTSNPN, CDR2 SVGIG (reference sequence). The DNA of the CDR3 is TGTGCCTGGAGTTACCGAGGGGGCTTGGACGGGGAGCTGTTTTTT. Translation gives CAWSYRGGLDGELFF.

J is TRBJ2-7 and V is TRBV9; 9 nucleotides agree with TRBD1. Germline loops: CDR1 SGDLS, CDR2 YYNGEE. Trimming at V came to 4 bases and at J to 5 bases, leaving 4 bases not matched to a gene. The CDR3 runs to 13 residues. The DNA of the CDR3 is TGTGCCAGCAGCCAAGGGACAGGGAACGAGCAGTACTTC. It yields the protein CASSQGTGNEQYF.

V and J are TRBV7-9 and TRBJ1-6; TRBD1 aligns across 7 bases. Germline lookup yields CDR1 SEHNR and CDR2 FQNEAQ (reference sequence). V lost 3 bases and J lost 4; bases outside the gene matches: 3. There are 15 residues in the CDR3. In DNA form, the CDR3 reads TGTGCCAGCAGCTTGGGACAGACGTATAATTCACCCCTCCACTTT. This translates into CASSLGQTYNSPLHF.

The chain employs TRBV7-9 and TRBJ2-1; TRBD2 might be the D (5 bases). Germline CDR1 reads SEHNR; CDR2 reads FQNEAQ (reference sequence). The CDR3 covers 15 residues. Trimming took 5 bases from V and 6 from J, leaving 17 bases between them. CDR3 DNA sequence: TGTGCCAGCAGCCGTACTAGAGGTTCGGGCAATGAGCAGTTCTTC. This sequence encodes CASSRTRGSGNEQFF.

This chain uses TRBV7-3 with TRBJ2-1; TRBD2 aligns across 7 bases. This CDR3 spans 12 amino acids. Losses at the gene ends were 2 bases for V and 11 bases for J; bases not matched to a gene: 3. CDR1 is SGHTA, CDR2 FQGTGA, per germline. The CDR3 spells CASSLWGGQQFF. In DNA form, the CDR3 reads TGTGCCAGCAGCTTATGGGGGGGACAGCAGTTCTTC.

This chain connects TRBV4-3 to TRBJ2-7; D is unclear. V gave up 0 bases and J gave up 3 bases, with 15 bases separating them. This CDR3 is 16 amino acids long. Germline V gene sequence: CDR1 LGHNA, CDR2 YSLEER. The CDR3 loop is CASSQDARNSRYEQYF. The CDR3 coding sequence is TGCGCCAGCAGCCAAGATGCGAGGAACAGCCGCTACGAGCAGTACTTC.

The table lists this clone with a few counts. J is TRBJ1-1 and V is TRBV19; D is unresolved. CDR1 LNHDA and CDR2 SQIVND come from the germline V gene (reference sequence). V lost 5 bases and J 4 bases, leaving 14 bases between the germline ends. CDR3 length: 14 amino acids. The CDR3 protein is CASSPRQFSTEAFF. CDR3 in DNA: TGTGCCAGTAGTCCTCGGCAGTTTAGCACTGAAGCTTTCTTT.

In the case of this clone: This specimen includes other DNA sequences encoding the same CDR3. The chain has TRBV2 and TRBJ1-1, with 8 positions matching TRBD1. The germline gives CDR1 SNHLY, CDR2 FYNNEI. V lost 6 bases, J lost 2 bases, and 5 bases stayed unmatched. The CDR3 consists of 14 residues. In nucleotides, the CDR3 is TGTGCCAGCAGCGACAGGGGTTCTAACACTGAAGCTTTCTTT. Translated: CASSDRGSNTEAFF.

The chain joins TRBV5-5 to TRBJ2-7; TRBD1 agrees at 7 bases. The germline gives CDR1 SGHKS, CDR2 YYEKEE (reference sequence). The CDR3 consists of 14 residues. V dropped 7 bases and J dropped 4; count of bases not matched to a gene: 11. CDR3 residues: CASGPTGEGYEQYF. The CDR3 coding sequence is TGTGCCAGCGGACCTACAGGGGAAGGTTACGAGCAGTACTTC.

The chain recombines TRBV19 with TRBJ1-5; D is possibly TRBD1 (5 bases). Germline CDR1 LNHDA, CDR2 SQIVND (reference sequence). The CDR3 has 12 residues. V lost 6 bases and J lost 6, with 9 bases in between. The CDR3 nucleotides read TGTGCCAGTAGGGGGCAAGGTCAGCCCCAGCATTTT. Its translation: CASRGQGQPQHF.

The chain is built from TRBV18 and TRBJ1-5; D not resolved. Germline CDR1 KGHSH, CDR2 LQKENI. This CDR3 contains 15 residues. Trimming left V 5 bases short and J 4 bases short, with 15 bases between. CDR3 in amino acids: CASSSSIQVNQPQHF. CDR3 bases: TGTGCCAGCTCAAGCAGTATTCAGGTAAATCAGCCCCAGCATTTT. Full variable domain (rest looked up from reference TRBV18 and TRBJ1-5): NAGVMQNPRHLVRRRGQEARLRCSPMKGHSHVYWYRQLPEEGLKFMVYLQKENIIDESGMPKERFSAEFPKEGPSILRIQQVVRGDSAAYFCASSSSIQVNQPQHFGDGTRLSIL.

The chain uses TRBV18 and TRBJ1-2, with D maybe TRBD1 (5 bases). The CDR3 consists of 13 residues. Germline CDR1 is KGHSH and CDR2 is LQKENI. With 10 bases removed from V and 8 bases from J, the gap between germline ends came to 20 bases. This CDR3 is CATLQMERGGYTF. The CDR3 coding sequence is TGTGCCACCCTTCAGATGGAGAGGGGCGGCTACACCTTC. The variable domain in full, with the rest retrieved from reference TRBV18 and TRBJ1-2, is NAGVMQNPRHLVRRRGQEARLRCSPMKGHSHVYWYRQLPEEGLKFMVYLQKENIIDESGMPKERFSAEFPKEGPSILRIQQVVRGDSAAYFCATLQMERGGYTFGSGTRLTVV.

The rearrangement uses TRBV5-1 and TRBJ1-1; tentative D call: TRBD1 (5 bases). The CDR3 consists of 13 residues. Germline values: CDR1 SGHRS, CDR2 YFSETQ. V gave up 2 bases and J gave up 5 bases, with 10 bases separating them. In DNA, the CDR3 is TGCGCCAGCAGCTTACAGGTCGATACTGAAGCTTTCTTT. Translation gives CASSLQVDTEAFF.

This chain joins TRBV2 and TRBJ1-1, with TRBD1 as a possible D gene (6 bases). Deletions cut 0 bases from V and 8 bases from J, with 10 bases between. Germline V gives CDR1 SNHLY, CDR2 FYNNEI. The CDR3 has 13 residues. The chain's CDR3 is CASSEAKQGEAFF. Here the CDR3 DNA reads TGTGCCAGCAGTGAAGCCAAACAGGGAGAAGCTTTCTTT.

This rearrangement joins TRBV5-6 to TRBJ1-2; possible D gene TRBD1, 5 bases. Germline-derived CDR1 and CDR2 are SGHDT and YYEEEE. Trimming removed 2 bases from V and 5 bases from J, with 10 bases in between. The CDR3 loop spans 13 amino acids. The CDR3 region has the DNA TGTGCCAGCAGCTTATACAGGAGTTATGGCTACACCTTC. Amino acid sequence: CASSLYRSYGYTF. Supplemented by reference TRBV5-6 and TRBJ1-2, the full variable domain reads DAGVTQSPTHLIKTRGQQVTLRCSPKSGHDTVSWYQQALGQGPQFIFQYYEEEERQRGNFPDRFSGHQFPNYSSELNVNALLLGDSALYLCASSLYRSYGYTFGSGTRLTVV.

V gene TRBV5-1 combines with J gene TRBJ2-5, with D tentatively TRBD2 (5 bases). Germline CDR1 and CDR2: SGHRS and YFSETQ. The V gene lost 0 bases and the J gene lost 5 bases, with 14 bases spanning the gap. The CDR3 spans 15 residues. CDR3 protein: CASSLVATIEETQYF. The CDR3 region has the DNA TGCGCCAGCAGCTTGGTAGCGACTATCGAGGAGACCCAGTACTTC.

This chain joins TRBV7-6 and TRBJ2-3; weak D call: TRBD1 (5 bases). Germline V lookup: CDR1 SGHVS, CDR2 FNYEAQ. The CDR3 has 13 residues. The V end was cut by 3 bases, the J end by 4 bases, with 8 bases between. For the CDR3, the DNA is TGTGCCAGCAGCTTCCAGGGCCCAGATACGCAGTATTTT. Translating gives CASSFQGPDTQYF.

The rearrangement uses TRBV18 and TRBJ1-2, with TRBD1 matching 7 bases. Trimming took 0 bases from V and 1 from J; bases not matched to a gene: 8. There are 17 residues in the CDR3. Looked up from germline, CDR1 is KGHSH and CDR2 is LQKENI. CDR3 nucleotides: TGTGCCAGCTCACCACCTGGTCGGGACAGCCTTAACTATGGCTACACCTTC. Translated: CASSPPGRDSLNYGYTF.

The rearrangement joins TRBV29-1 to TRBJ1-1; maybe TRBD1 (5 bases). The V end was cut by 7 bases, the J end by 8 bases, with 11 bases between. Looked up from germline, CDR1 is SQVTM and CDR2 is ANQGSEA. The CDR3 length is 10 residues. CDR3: CSAFRTEAFF. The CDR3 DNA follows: TGCAGCGCTTTCAGGACAGAAGCTTTCTTT.

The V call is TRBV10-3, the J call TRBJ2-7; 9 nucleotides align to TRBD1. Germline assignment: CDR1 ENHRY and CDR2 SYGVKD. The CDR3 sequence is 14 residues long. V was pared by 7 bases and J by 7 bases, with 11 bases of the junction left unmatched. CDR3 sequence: CAINPGQGDFEQYF. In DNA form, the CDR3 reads TGTGCCATCAATCCGGGACAGGGCGACTTTGAGCAGTACTTC.

CDR3 loop: CASSLGLAGTKKTQYF. CDR3 DNA sequence: TGTGCCAGCAGCTTGGGACTAGCGGGAACAAAGAAGACCCAGTACTTC. The V and J genes are TRBV7-3 and TRBJ2-5; TRBD2 matches at 13 bases. Trimming removed 3 bases from V and 6 bases from J; junction bases left unmatched: 7. From germline, CDR1 is SGHTA and CDR2 FQGTGA. The CDR3 spans 16 residues.

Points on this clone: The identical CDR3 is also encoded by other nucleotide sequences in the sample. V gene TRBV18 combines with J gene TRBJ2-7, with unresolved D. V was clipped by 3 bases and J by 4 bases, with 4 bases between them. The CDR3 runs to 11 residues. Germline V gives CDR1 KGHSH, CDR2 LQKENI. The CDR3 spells CASSPGYEQYF. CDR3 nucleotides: TGTGCCAGCTCACCTGGATACGAGCAGTACTTC.

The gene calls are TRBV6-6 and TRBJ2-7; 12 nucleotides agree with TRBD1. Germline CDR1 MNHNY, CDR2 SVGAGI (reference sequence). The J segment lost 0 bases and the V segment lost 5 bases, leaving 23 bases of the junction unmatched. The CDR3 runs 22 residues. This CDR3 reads CASSRPLPSGQGAPHHSYEQYF. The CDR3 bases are TGTGCCAGCAGTCGACCCCTGCCGTCGGGACAGGGGGCGCCGCACCACTCCTACGAGCAGTACTTC.

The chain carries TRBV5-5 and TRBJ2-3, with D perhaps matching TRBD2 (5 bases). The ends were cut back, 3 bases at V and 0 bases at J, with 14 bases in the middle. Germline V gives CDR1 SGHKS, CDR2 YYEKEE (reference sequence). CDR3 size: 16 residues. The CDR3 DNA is TGTGCCAGCAGCTGGCCAAGAGCGGAGAGCACAGATACGCAGTATTTT. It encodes CASSWPRAESTDTQYF.

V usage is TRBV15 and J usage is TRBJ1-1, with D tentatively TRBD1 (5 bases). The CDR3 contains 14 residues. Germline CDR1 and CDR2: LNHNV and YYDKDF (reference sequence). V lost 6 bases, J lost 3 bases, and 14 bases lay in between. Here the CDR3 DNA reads TGTGCCACCAGAGCATGGGGGGGGGACACTGAAGCTTTCTTT. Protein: CATRAWGGDTEAFF. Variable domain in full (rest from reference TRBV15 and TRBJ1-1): DAMVIQNPRYQVTQFGKPVTLSCSQTLNHNVMYWYQQKSSQAPKLLFHYYDKDFNNEADTPDNFQSRRPNTSFCFLDIRSPGLGDTAMYLCATRAWGGDTEAFFGQGTRLTVV.

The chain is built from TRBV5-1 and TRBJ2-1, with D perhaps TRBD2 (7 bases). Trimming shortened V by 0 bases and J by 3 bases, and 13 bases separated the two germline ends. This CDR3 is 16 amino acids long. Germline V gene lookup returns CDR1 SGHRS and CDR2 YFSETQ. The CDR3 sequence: CASSLVAGAYYNEQFF. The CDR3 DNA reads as TGCGCCAGCAGCTTGGTTGCGGGGGCTTACTACAATGAGCAGTTCTTC.